The following is a TCR beta chain sequence with its context. Its specificity is unknown. Regarding time point: blood 4 weeks post-SBRT, at nephrectomy. Treatment specified: 15 Gy SBRT to primary tumor, nephrectomy 4 weeks later. Nephrectomy followed 15 Gy stereotactic body radiation by 4 weeks. Blood was sampled at baseline, 2 weeks and 4 weeks after SBRT. Clear cell pathology was present in this patient's renal cell carcinoma. TCRdb's copy holds only in-frame clones and misses some; the assay was immunoSEQ multiplex PCR. There are about 140,000 clones in the sample; around 88% occur only once, and less than 20% lies in the top ten. The CDR3 is made up of 12 amino acids. Trimming cost V 2 bases and J 9 bases, with 9 bases left between them. Germline CDR1 reads SGHRS; CDR2 reads YFSETQ. The data stem from a study of radiation and T cells in renal cell carcinoma. Study observations and caveats: In blood, top tumor clones expanded by 2 weeks, shrinking by 4.

This rearrangement joins TRBV5-1 to TRBJ2-1, with D tentatively TRBD1 (5 bases). This clonotype was sampled from a woman aged 45-59 years with renal cell carcinoma. The sample consisted of blood, taken from a patient whose treatment included radiotherapy and nephrectomy. The CDR3 protein is CASSLGVGEQFF. The CDR3 DNA reads TGCGCCAGCAGCTTAGGGGTTGGTGAGCAGTTCTTC. Full variable domain (rest looked up from reference TRBV5-1 and TRBJ2-1): KAGVTQTPRYLIKTRGQQVTLSCSPISGHRSVSWYQQTPGQGLQFLFEYFSETQRNKGNFPGRFSGRQFSNSRSEMNVSTLELGDSALYLCASSLGVGEQFFGPGTRLTVL.